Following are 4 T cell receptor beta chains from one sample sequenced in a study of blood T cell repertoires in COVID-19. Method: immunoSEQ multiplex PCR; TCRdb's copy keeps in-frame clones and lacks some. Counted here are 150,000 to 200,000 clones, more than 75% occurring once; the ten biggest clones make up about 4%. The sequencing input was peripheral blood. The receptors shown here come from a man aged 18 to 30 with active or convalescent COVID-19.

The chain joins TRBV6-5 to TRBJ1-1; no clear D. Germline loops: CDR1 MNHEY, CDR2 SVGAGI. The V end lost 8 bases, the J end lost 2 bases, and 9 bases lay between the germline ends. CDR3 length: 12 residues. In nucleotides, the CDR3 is TGTGCCAGCTCGGGATTAAACACTGAAGCTTTCTTT. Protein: CASSGLNTEAFF.

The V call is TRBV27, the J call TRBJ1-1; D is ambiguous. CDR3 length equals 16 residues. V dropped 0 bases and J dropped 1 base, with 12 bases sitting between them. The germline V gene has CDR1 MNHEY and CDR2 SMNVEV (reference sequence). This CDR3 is CASSLSIRQENTEAFF. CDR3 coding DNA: TGTGCCAGCAGTTTATCGATACGGCAGGAGAACACTGAAGCTTTCTTT.

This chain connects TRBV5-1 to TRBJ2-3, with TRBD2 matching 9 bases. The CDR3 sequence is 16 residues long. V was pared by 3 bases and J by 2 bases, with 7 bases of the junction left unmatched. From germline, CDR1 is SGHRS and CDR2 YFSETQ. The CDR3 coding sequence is TGCGCCAGCAGCTGGACCGGGACTAGCTCCACAGATACGCAGTATTTT. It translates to CASSWTGTSSTDTQYF.

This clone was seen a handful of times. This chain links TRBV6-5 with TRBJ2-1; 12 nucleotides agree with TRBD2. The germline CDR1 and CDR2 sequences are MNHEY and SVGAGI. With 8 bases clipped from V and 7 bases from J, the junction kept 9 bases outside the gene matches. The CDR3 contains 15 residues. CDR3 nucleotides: TGTGCCAGCCTAGGGGGCCTAGCGGGAGGGAATGAGCAGTTCTTC. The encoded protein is CASLGGLAGGNEQFF.